This entry features one T cell receptor beta chain sequence. These data are taken from a study of monozygotic twins with inflammatory bowel disease. Eight distinct reactions (per sample) were used to make the cDNA. Reprocessing the 5' RACE reads, TCRdb reports a single entry for every CDR3 protein and omits DNA. This sample carries 300,000 to 400,000 distinct CDR3 sequences, with around 2% going to the ten biggest clones. This CDR3 has 12 residues. Germline V lookup: CDR1 SGHRS, CDR2 YFSETQ. V gene TRBV5-1 combines with J gene TRBJ2-7. This TCR came from a human donor with ulcerative colitis or Crohn's disease, or a healthy co-twin of an affected twin (not recorded which). Sequenced sample: blood. This chain's CDR3 is CASSLAGHEQYF.